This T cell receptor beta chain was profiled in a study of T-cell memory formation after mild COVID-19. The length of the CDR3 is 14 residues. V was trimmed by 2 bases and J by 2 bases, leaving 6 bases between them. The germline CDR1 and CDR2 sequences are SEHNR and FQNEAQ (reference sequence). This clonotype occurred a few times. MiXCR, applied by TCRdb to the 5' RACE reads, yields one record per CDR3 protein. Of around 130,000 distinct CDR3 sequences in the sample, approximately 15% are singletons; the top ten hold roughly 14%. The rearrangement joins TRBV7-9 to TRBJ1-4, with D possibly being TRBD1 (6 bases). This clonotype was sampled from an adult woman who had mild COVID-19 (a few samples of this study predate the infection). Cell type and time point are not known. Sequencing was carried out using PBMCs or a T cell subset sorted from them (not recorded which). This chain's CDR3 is CASSLRGTNEKLFF. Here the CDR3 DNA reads TGTGCCAGCAGCTTAAGGGGGACTAATGAAAAACTGTTTTTT.